The T cell receptor (beta chain) under discussion was sequenced for a study of cytomegalovirus exposure and HLA in healthy donors. Whole-study findings and limits: A few CMV-associated chains proved CMV antigen-specific in vitro. Researchers counted some 150 TCR beta chains as cytomegalovirus-associated. Most CMV-associated TCR beta chains appeared HLA-restricted in a later analysis.

The PCR used 60 Vbeta and 13 Jbeta primers. The data were produced by immunoSEQ multiplex PCR, yet TCRdb's version contains in-frame clones alone and is incomplete. The sample has about 60,000 clones, about 70% seen once. V was clipped by 8 bases and J by 6 bases; unmatched bases: 8. CDR1 is GTSNPN and CDR2 is SVGIG in the germline V gene (reference sequence). The CDR3 spans 13 residues. This clone was detected once. Its antigen is not known. The sequenced material came from PBMCs. This chain connects TRBV30 to TRBJ1-5; 9 bases map to TRBD1. The TCR originated in a woman between 55 and 75 years old in good health and CMV-seropositive. The CDR3 sequence is CARGQGIGQPQHF. CDR3 DNA sequence: TGTGCCCGGGGACAGGGTATAGGTCAGCCCCAGCATTTT. The full variable domain, in which reference TRBV30 and TRBJ1-5 provide the parts outside the CDR3, is SQTIHQWPATLVQPVGSPLSLECTVEGTSNPNLYWYRQAAGRGLQLLFYSVGIGQISSEVPQNLSASRPQDRQFILSSKKLLLSDSGFYLCARGQGIGQPQHFGDGTRLSIL.